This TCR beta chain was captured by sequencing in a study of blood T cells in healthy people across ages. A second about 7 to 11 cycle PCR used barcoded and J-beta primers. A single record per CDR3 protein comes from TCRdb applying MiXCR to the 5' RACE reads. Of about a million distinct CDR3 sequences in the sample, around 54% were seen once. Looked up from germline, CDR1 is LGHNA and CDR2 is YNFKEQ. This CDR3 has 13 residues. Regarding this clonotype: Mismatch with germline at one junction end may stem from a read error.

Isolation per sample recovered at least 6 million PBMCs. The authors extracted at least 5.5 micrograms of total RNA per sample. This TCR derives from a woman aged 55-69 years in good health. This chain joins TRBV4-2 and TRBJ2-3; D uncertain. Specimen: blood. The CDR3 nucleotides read TGTGCCGGCAGCCAAGAGGTTCGGGATACGCAGTATTTT. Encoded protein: CAGSQEVRDTQYF.